Each of the 2 T cell receptor beta chains below was sequenced from the same sample in a study of T cell responses to AZD1222 COVID-19 vaccine. Clones were read by immunoSEQ multiplex PCR, and TCRdb kept only the in-frame ones, dropping some. The data show some 170,000 clones, with about 87% seen just once and approximately 4% held by the top ten. Sample: peripheral blood, taken 28 days after the second dose of the MenACWY control vaccine. These receptors came from an adult who received the MenACWY meningococcal vaccine as a control.

To note about this clone: The junction departs from germline at one end; a sequencing error may be responsible. The chain uses TRBV7-9 and TRBJ2-1; a weak D match, TRBD2 (6 bases). The length of the CDR3 is 12 residues. From germline, CDR1 is SEHNR and CDR2 FQNEAQ (reference sequence). The CDR3 sequence: CASSLGRGIGIF. The CDR3, as DNA: TGTGCCAGCAGCTTAGGACGCGGGATCGGGATCTTC.

The chain carries TRBV6-5 and TRBJ2-7; the D is unclear. The germline V gene has CDR1 MNHEY and CDR2 SVGAGI. V dropped 6 bases and J dropped 0 bases, with 15 bases sitting between them. CDR3 length: 15 amino acids. CDR3 amino acids: CASRRLALRSYEQYF. In nucleotides, the CDR3 is TGTGCCAGCAGACGTCTGGCTCTTCGCTCCTACGAGCAGTACTTC.